The 9 T cell receptor beta chains given below trace back to one sample, sequenced in a study of blood T cells in healthy people across ages. A second PCR of about 7 to 12 cycles used a sample-barcoded 5' primer and a J-beta primer mix. TCRdb re-analysed the 5' RACE reads in MiXCR, keeping a single row per CDR3 protein. The sample shows fewer than 600,000 distinct CDR3 sequences, 27% of them seen only once. These data are also associated with another study on T cells of mothers and their children.

The sample was blood. The receptors were gathered from a boy aged 2 to 10 in good health.

The chain uses TRBV6-1 and TRBJ2-1, with 10 positions matching TRBD2. Germline V lookup: CDR1 MNHNS, CDR2 SASEGT. The CDR3 spans 17 residues. With V trimmed by 5 bases and J by 3 bases, 10 bases remained unmatched. CDR3 amino acids: CASSPFWSSGSYNEQFF. DNA of the CDR3: TGTGCCAGCAGTCCCTTTTGGTCTAGCGGGAGCTACAATGAGCAGTTCTTC.

The CDR3 region has the DNA TGCAGTGCTAGAGATGATGCGGGGGCTTCCTACGAGCAGTACTTC. Its protein product is CSARDDAGASYEQYF. J is TRBJ2-7 and V is TRBV20-1; D is perhaps TRBD2 (7 bases). Trimming stripped 0 bases from V and 1 base from J, with 13 bases between. CDR3 length equals 15 residues. Germline CDR1 and CDR2: DFQATT and SNEGSKA (reference sequence).

This chain connects TRBV6-1 to TRBJ2-3; 8 nucleotides line up with TRBD2. From germline, CDR1 is MNHNS and CDR2 SASEGT. V lost 6 bases to trimming and J lost 4 bases; unmatched junction nucleotides: 12. The CDR3 spans 16 residues. The CDR3 sequence: CASRPSSGNSADTQYF. The CDR3 bases are TGTGCCAGCAGACCCAGTAGCGGGAATTCGGCAGATACGCAGTATTTT.

The chain employs TRBV21-1 and TRBJ1-4. TRBV21-1 is tagged as a pseudogene. CDR3 length: 16 amino acids. CDR3 in amino acids: CASSKVARSVAEKLFF. CDR3 bases: TGTGCCAGCAGCAAAGTAGCACGGAGCGTCGCGGAAAAACTGTTTTTT.

The chain is built from TRBV6-6 and TRBJ2-3, with 9 bases lining up with TRBD2. V shed 7 bases, J shed 0 bases, and the junction held 8 bases outside the gene matches. Per germline, CDR1 MNHNY and CDR2 SVGAGI (reference sequence). This CDR3 has 16 residues. CDR3 nucleotides: TGTGCCAGCACCCAACTAGCGGGTTCAAGCACAGATACGCAGTATTTT. Its translation: CASTQLAGSSTDTQYF.

This clonotype was detected only a few times. The chain uses TRBV2 and TRBJ2-5; D gene uncertain. Trimming removed 10 bases from V and 2 bases from J, with 14 bases in between. In germline, CDR1 is SNHLY, CDR2 FYNNEI. The CDR3 is made up of 13 amino acids. CDR3: CATSRARQETQYF. The CDR3, as DNA: TGTGCCACCTCTAGGGCGCGACAAGAGACCCAGTACTTC.

This chain uses TRBV10-3 with TRBJ1-3; tentatively, D is TRBD1 (5 bases). The CDR3 is made up of 16 amino acids. The germline CDR1 and CDR2 sequences are ENHRY and SYGVKD. V shed 4 bases and J shed 0 bases, with 13 bases lying between them. The CDR3 DNA sequence: TGTGCCATCAGTGGGACACAGAAAATCTCTGGAAACACCATATATTTT. Its protein is CAISGTQKISGNTIYF.

This clonotype has a handful of counts. The rearrangement joins TRBV4-1 to TRBJ2-5; D may be TRBD2 (5 bases). This CDR3 is built from 13 residues. Germline values: CDR1 MGHRA, CDR2 YSYEKL. Deletions cut 5 bases from V and 5 bases from J, with 12 bases between. The CDR3 spells CASSSPPGETQYF. In DNA, the CDR3 is TGCGCCAGCAGCTCACCGCCGGGGGAGACCCAGTACTTC.

The chain links TRBV10-3 to TRBJ1-1; TRBD1 might be the D (6 bases). The V end lost 4 bases, the J end lost 1 base, and 10 bases lay between the germline ends. Germline V gene lookup returns CDR1 ENHRY and CDR2 SYGVKD. The CDR3 consists of 14 residues. The DNA for the CDR3 is TGTGCCATCAGTGTTAGGGGGTCGAACACTGAAGCTTTCTTT. Protein: CAISVRGSNTEAFF.